The text below deals with one T cell receptor (beta chain). Antigen unknown. Then a second PCR, running about 6 to 12 cycles, was carried out with a sample-barcoded 5' primer and a J-beta primer mix. Template switching added a 12-random-nucleotide identifier to every cDNA molecule. Each CDR3 protein gets one entry after TCRdb re-called the 5' RACE reads with MiXCR. This sample carries about 1.4 million distinct CDR3 sequences, 59% of them seen once, and the ten largest clones take over 6.5%. This sample is drawn from a study of blood T cells in healthy people across ages. General observations from the study: Considered underestimates were the diversity estimates obtained from one million T cells. A roughly linear age-dependent decrease characterized TCR beta diversity per million T cells.

The authors extracted at least 5.5 micrograms of total RNA per sample. CDR1 is SGHRS, CDR2 YFSETQ, per germline. V lost 0 bases and J 0 bases, leaving 10 bases between the germline ends. This CDR3 is built from 16 residues. The sample comprised blood. The origin of this receptor is a man between 18 and 35 years old in good health. The V and J genes are TRBV5-1 and TRBJ2-1; no clear D. The DNA for the CDR3 is TGCGCCAGCAGCTTGGTTCAAACGAGCTCCTACAATGAGCAGTTCTTC. It yields the protein CASSLVQTSSYNEQFF.